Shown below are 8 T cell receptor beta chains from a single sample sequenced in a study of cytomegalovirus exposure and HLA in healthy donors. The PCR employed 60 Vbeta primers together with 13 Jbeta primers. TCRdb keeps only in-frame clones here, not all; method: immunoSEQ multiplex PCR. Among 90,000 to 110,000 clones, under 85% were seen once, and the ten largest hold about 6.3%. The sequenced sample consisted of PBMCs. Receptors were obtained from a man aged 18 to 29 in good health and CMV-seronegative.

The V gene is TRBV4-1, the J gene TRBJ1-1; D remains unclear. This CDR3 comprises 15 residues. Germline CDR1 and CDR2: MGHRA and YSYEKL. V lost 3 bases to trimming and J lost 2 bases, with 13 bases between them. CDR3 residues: CASSHQLHSNTEAFF. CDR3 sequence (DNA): TGCGCCAGCAGCCATCAACTTCACTCCAACACTGAAGCTTTCTTT.

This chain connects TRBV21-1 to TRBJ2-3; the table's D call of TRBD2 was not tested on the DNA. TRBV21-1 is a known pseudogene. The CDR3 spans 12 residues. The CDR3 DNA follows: TGTGCCAGCAGCAAAGGTAGTAATACGCAGTATTTT. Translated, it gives CASSKGSNTQYF.

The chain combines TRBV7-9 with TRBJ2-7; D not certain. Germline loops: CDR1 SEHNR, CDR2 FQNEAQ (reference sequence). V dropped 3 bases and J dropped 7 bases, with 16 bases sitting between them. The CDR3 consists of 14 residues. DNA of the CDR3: TGTGCCAGCAGCTTCGACCGACTGGATGGGGAGCAGTACTTC. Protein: CASSFDRLDGEQYF.

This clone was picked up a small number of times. The CDR3 coding sequence is TGCGCCAGCAGTGACCCGGGACAGGGGGATCAGCCCCAGCATTTT. Protein product: CASSDPGQGDQPQHF. V usage is TRBV10-2 and J usage is TRBJ1-5, with 11 bases matching TRBD1. Trimming at V came to 3 bases and at J to 5 bases, leaving 3 bases not matched to a gene. The CDR3 length is 15 residues. From germline, CDR1 is WSHSY and CDR2 SAAADI.

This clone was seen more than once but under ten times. CDR3 DNA: TGCAGCGTTGTGACAGGGCCAGCCGGGGAGCTGTTTTTT. Encoded protein: CSVVTGPAGELFF. The gene calls are TRBV29-1 and TRBJ2-2, with 7 bases aligning to TRBD1. From germline, CDR1 is SQVTM and CDR2 ANQGSEA. The J segment lost 6 bases and the V segment lost 4 bases, leaving 5 bases of the junction unmatched. This CDR3 has 13 amino acids.

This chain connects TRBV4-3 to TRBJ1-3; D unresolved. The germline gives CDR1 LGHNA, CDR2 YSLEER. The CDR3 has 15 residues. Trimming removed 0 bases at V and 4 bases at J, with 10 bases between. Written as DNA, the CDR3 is TGCGCCAGCAGCCAAGACGGAGGGATGGGAAACACCATATATTTT. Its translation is CASSQDGGMGNTIYF.

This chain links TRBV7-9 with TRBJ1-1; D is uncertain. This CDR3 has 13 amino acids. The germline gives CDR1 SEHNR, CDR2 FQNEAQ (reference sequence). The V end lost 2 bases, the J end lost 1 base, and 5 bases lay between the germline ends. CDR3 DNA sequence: TGTGCCAGCAGCTTATCCAAGAACACTGAAGCTTTCTTT. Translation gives CASSLSKNTEAFF.

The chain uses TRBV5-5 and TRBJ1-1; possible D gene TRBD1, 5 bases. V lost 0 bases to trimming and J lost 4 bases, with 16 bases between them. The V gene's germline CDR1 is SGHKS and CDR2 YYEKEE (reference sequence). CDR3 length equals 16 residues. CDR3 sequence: CASSLAQGGGTTEAFF. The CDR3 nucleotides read TGTGCCAGCAGCTTGGCCCAGGGCGGGGGGACCACTGAAGCTTTCTTT.